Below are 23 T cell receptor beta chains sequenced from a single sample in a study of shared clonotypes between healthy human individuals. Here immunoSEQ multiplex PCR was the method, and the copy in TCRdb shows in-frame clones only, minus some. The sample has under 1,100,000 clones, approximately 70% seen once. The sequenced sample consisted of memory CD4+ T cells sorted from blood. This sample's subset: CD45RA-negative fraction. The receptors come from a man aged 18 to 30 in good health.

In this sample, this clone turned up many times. The CDR3 DNA is TGTGCCAGCAGCTCCTACAAAAGACAGGGAGGAGACAATGAGCAGTTCTTC. This translates into CASSSYKRQGGDNEQFF. The rearrangement uses TRBV7-8 and TRBJ2-1, with D perhaps TRBD1 (7 bases). V was clipped by 4 bases and J by 5 bases, with 21 bases between them. This CDR3 is 17 amino acids long. Germline V lookup: CDR1 SGHVS, CDR2 FQNEAQ. Together with reference TRBV7-8 and TRBJ2-1, the CDR3 gives the full variable domain: GAGVSQSPRYKVAKRGQDVALRCDPISGHVSLFWYQQALGQGPEFLTYFQNEAQLDKSGLPSDRFFAERPEGSVSTLKIQRTQQEDSAVYLCASSSYKRQGGDNEQFFGPGTRLTVL.

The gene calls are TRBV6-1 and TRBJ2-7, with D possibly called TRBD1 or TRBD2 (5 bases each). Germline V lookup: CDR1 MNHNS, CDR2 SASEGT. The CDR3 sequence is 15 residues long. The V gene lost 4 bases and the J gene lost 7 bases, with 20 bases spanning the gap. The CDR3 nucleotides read TGTGCCAGCAGTGCCCCTGACAGAGGGGATTGGGAGCAGTACTTC. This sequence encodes CASSAPDRGDWEQYF.

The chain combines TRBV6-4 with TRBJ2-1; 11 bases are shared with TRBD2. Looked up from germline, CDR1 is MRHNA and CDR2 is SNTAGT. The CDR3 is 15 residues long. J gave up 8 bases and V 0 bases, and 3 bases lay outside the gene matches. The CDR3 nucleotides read TGTGCCAGCAGTGACTCGATAGCGGGGGGGCATGAGCAGTTCTTC. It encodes CASSDSIAGGHEQFF.

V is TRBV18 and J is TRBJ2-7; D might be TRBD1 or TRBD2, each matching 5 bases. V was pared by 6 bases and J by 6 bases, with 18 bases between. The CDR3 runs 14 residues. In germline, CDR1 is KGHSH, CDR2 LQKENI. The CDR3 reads CASSRGRAGSEQYF. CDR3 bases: TGTGCCAGCTCTCGGGGCAGGGCGGGCTCCGAGCAGTACTTC.

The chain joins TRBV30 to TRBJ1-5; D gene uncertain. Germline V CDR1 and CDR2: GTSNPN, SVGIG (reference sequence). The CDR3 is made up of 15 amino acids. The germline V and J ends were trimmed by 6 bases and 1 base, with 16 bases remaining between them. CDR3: CACSVRIGSNQPQHF. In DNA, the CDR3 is TGTGCCTGTTCCGTCAGGATTGGGAGCAATCAGCCCCAGCATTTT.

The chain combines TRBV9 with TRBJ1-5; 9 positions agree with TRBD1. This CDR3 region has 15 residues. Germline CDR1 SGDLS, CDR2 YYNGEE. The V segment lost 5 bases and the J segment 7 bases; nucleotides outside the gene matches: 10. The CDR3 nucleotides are TGTGCCAGCAGTGCTACAGGGGGCGCGGACCAGCCCCAGCATTTT. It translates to CASSATGGADQPQHF.

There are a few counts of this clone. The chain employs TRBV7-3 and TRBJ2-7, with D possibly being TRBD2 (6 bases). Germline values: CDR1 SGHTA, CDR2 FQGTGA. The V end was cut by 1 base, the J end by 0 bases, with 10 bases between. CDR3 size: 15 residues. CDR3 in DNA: TGTGCCAGCAGCTTAAACGGGGGACCCTCCTACGAGCAGTACTTC. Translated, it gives CASSLNGGPSYEQYF.

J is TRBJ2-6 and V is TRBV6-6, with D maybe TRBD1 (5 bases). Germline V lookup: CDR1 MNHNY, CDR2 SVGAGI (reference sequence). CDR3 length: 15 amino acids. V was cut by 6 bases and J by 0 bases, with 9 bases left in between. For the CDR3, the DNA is TGTGCCAGCAGGAAGCAGGGCTCTGGGGCCAACGTCCTGACTTTC. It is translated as CASRKQGSGANVLTF.

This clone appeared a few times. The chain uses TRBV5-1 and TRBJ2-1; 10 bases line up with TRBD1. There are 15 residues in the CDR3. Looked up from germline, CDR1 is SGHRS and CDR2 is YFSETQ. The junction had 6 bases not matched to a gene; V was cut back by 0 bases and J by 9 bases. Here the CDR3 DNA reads TGCGCCAGCAGCTTGGGGGGACAGGGGTCCGGTGAGCAGTTCTTC. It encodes CASSLGGQGSGEQFF.

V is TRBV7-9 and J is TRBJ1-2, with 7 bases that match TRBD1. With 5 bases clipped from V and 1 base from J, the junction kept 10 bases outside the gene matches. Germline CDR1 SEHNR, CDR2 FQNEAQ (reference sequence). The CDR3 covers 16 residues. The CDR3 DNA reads TGTGCCAGCAGCCACGCGACCGGGACAGTTAACTATGGCTACACCTTC. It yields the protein CASSHATGTVNYGYTF.

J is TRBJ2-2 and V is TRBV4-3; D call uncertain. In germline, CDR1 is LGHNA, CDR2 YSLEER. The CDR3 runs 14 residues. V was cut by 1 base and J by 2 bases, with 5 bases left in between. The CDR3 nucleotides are TGCGCCAGCAGCCAAGTATCCAACACCGGGGAGCTGTTTTTT. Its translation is CASSQVSNTGELFF.

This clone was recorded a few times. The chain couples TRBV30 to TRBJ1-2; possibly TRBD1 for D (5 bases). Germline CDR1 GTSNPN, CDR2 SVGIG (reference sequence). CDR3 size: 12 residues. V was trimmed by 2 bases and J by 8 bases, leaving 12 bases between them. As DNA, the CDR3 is TGTGCCTGGAGTACCGGGGGACCCGGCTACACCTTC. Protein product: CAWSTGGPGYTF.

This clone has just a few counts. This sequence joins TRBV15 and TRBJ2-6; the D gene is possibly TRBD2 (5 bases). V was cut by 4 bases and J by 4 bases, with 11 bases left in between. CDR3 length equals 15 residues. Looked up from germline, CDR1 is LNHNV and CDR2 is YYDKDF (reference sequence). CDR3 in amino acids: CATSKTADGANVLTF. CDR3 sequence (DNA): TGTGCCACCAGCAAAACAGCGGACGGGGCCAACGTCCTGACTTTC.

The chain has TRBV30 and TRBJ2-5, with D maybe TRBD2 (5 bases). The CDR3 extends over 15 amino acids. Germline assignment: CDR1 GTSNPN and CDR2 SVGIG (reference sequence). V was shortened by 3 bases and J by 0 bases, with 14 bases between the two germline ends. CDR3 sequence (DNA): TGTGCCTGGAGCCCCCAGCGGTCGTACCAAGAGACCCAGTACTTC. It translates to CAWSPQRSYQETQYF.

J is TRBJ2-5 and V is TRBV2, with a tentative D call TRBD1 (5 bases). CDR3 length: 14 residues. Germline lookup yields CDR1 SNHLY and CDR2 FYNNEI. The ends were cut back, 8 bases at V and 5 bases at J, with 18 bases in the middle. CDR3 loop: CASGQPGQGETQYF. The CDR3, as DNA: TGTGCCAGCGGCCAACCTGGCCAGGGTGAGACCCAGTACTTC.

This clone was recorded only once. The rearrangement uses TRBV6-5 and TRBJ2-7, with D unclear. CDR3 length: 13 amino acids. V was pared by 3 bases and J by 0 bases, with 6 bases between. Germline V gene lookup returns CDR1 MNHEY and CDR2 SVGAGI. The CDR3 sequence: CASSYKSSYEQYF. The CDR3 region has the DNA TGTGCCAGCAGTTATAAGAGCTCCTACGAGCAGTACTTC.

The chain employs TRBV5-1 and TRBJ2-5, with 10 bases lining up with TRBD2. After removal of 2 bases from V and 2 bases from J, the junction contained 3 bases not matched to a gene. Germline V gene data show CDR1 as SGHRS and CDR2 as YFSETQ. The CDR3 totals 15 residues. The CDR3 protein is CASSLRAGGQETQYF. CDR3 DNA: TGCGCCAGCAGCTTACGAGCGGGGGGGCAAGAGACCCAGTACTTC.

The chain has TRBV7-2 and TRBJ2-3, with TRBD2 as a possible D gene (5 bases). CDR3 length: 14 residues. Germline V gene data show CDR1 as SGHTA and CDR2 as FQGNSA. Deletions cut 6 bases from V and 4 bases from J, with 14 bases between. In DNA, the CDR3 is TGTGCCAGCAGGAGAGGGTTGGTCGCAGATACGCAGTATTTT. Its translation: CASRRGLVADTQYF.

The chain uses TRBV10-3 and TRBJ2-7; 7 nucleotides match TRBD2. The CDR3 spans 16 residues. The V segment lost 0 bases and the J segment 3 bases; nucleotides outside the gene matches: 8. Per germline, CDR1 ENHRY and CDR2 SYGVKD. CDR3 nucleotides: TGTGCCATCAGTGAGTCGTTTTCGGCGGGAGACTACGAGCAGTACTTC. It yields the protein CAISESFSAGDYEQYF.

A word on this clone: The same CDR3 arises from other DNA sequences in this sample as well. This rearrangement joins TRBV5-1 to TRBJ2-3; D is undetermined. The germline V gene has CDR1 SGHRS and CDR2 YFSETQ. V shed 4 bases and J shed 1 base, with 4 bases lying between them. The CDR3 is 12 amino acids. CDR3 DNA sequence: TGCGCCAGCAGCAGCGGCACAGATACGCAGTATTTT. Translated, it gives CASSSGTDTQYF.

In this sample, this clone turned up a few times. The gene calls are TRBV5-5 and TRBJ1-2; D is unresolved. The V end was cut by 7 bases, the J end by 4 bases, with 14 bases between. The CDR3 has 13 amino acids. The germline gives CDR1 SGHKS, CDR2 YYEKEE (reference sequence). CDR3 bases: TGTGCCAGCGGGGAGGATACCCGCTATGGCTACACCTTC. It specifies CASGEDTRYGYTF. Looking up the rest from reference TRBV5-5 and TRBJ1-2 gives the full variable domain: DAGVTQSPTHLIKTRGQQVTLRCSPISGHKSVSWYQQVLGQGPQFIFQYYEKEERGRGNFPDRFSARQFPNYSSELNVNALLLGDSALYLCASGEDTRYGYTFGSGTRLTVV.

This chain's CDR3 is CASSRRGGYEQFF. For the CDR3, the DNA is TGTGCCAGCAGCCGCCGGGGTGGCTATGAGCAGTTCTTC. The J gene is TRBJ2-1, the V gene TRBV7-2; the D gene is possibly TRBD2 (5 bases). The ends were cut back, 5 bases at V and 8 bases at J, with 13 bases in the middle. Per the germline V gene, CDR1 is SGHTA and CDR2 is FQGNSA. CDR3 length equals 13 residues.

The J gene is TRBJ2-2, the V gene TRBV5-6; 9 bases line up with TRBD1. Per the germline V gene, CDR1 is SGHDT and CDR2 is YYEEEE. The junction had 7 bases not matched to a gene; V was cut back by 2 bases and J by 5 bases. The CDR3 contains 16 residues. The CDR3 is CASSLSGTGLTGELFF. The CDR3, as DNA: TGTGCCAGCAGCTTATCCGGGACAGGGTTGACCGGGGAGCTGTTTTTT.